Presented here are 9 T cell receptor beta chains from one specimen sequenced in a study of cytomegalovirus exposure and HLA in healthy donors. Primers for the PCR totalled 60 Vbeta and 13 Jbeta. Data came from immunoSEQ multiplex PCR; TCRdb stores just in-frame clones and leaves some out. The sample consists of 140,000 or so clones, 80% to 85% of them appearing once. The sample was PBMCs. All receptors derive from a woman between 25 and 40 years old in good health and CMV-seronegative.

The CDR3 protein is CASSQSTDTQYF. The CDR3 nucleotides read TGTGCCAGCAGCCAGAGCACAGATACGCAGTATTTT. The V and J genes are TRBV6-5 and TRBJ2-3; D call uncertain. V was trimmed by 6 bases and J by 0 bases, leaving 4 bases between them. The CDR3 extends over 12 amino acids. Germline-derived CDR1 and CDR2 are MNHEY and SVGAGI.

This clone was counted once. The genes are TRBV30 and TRBJ1-2, with D hard to call. The CDR3 covers 14 residues. V was pared by 5 bases and J by 8 bases, with 21 bases between. Germline lookup yields CDR1 GTSNPN and CDR2 SVGIG (reference sequence). This CDR3 is CAWEVARFPRGYTF. CDR3 in DNA: TGTGCCTGGGAGGTAGCCCGGTTCCCCCGGGGCTACACCTTC.

The chain links TRBV21-1 to TRBJ2-7; TRBD2, the table's D call, lacks a check against the DNA. TRBV21-1 corresponds to a pseudogene. This CDR3 contains 16 residues. The CDR3 region has the DNA TGTGCCAGCAGCAAAGAGGACTGTACAACAACCTACGAGCAGTACTTC. Translation: CASSKEDCTTTYEQYF.

The chain combines TRBV19 with TRBJ2-1; 8 positions agree with TRBD2. The CDR3 runs 14 residues. The V and J ends lost 5 bases and 9 bases, in that order; junction bases with no gene match: 9. Germline CDR1 reads LNHDA; CDR2 reads SQIVND (reference sequence). For the CDR3, the DNA is TGTGCCAGTAGTCCGAAGCGGGAGTGGGGTGAGCAGTTCTTC. Translated: CASSPKREWGEQFF.

This clone has only a few counts. The chain joins TRBV4-3 to TRBJ1-2; a weak D match, TRBD1 (5 bases). Germline V lookup: CDR1 LGHNA, CDR2 YSLEER. This CDR3 spans 15 amino acids. Trimming shortened V by 5 bases and J by 6 bases, and 19 bases separated the two germline ends. The CDR3 nucleotides are TGCGCCAGCAGCGACAGCTACAGGTCTGGGAATGGCTACACCTTC. Its translation is CASSDSYRSGNGYTF.

This CDR3 reads CASSLSAAGQGYEQYF. CDR3 coding DNA: TGTGCCAGCAGTTTATCCGCGGCGGGACAGGGGTACGAGCAGTACTTC. The V gene is TRBV27, the J gene TRBJ2-7, with 10 nucleotides matching TRBD1. The CDR3 loop spans 16 amino acids. The junction had 6 bases not matched to a gene; V was cut back by 0 bases and J by 4 bases. From germline, CDR1 is MNHEY and CDR2 SMNVEV (reference sequence).

The V and J genes are TRBV6-6 and TRBJ2-7; no clear D. The V gene lost 2 bases and the J gene lost 1 base, with 12 bases spanning the gap. Germline-derived CDR1 and CDR2 are MNHNY and SVGAGI (reference sequence). This CDR3 has 15 amino acids. The CDR3 loop reads CASSYDSPKSYEQYF. For the CDR3, the DNA is TGTGCCAGCAGTTACGACTCCCCCAAGTCCTACGAGCAGTACTTC.

The chain joins TRBV4-1 to TRBJ2-1; 7 positions match TRBD2. V gave up 4 bases and J gave up 1 base; unmatched junction bases: 4. The CDR3 length is 15 residues. Germline V gene sequence: CDR1 MGHRA, CDR2 YSYEKL. This CDR3 reads CASSPLAESYNEQFF. The CDR3 region has the DNA TGCGCCAGCAGCCCCCTAGCGGAATCCTACAATGAGCAGTTCTTC.

J is TRBJ2-7 and V is TRBV5-1; TRBD1 matches at 12 bases. The V and J ends lost 0 bases and 9 bases, in that order; junction bases with no gene match: 7. The CDR3 totals 15 residues. Per the germline V gene, CDR1 is SGHRS and CDR2 is YFSETQ. The CDR3 region is CASSLDGTGGAGQYF. CDR3 nucleotide sequence: TGCGCCAGCAGCTTGGACGGGACAGGGGGCGCGGGGCAGTACTTC.